The 24 T cell receptor beta chains below were found in one sample sequenced in a study of shared clonotypes between healthy human individuals. TCRdb's copy holds only in-frame clones and misses some; the assay was immunoSEQ multiplex PCR. The sample has over a million clones, 65% to 75% seen once. Input material: memory CD4+ T cells sorted from blood. Subset reported: CD45RA-negative fraction. All receptors derive from a man aged 18 to 30 in good health.

The chain uses TRBV18 and TRBJ1-1; weak D call: TRBD1 (6 bases). The CDR3 sequence is 15 residues long. CDR1 KGHSH and CDR2 LQKENI come from the germline V gene. V was clipped by 6 bases and J by 1 base, with 15 bases between them. In DNA form, the CDR3 reads TGTGCCAGCTCCCCTACCCAGGGGCGGAACACTGAAGCTTTCTTT. Its protein product is CASSPTQGRNTEAFF.

The CDR3 here is CASSPPTGQYNSPLHF. CDR3 sequence (DNA): TGTGCCAGCTCACCACCAACGGGACAGTATAATTCACCCCTCCACTTT. This sequence joins TRBV18 and TRBJ1-6, with 7 nucleotides matching TRBD1. The CDR3 loop spans 16 amino acids. Per germline, CDR1 KGHSH and CDR2 LQKENI. The V segment lost 0 bases and the J segment 4 bases; nucleotides outside the gene matches: 3.

The rearrangement joins TRBV5-6 to TRBJ2-3, with 8 bases aligning to TRBD2. Per germline, CDR1 SGHDT and CDR2 YYEEEE. This CDR3 has 15 amino acids. Trimming removed 1 base from V and 7 bases from J; junction bases left unmatched: 8. DNA for the CDR3: TGTGCCAGCAGCTTGTCCCCAGCGGGAGTACATACGCAGTATTTT. Its protein product is CASSLSPAGVHTQYF.

This chain connects TRBV10-3 to TRBJ2-2; D might be TRBD2 (6 bases). V lost 6 bases and J lost 4, with 15 bases in between. The CDR3 totals 15 residues. In germline, CDR1 is ENHRY, CDR2 SYGVKD. CDR3 nucleotide sequence: TGTGCCATCAGCTCCGCGGGGCCGGGCACCGGGGAGCTGTTTTTT. Amino acid sequence: CAISSAGPGTGELFF.

The CDR3 reads CAEQGEAFF. DNA of the CDR3: TGTGCCGAACAGGGGGAAGCTTTCTTT. The rearrangement uses TRBV27 and TRBJ1-1; 7 positions match TRBD1. Germline trimming cut 11 bases from V and 8 bases from J; bases unmatched to any gene: 2. This CDR3 comprises 9 residues. The germline V gene encodes CDR1 MNHEY and CDR2 SMNVEV (reference sequence).

Comments on this clone: The same CDR3 can be traced to other DNA sequences in this sample. This chain connects TRBV9 to TRBJ1-3; D possibly corresponds to TRBD1 (6 bases). This CDR3 has 15 amino acids. Germline V gives CDR1 SGDLS, CDR2 YYNGEE. The V gene lost 2 bases and the J gene lost 2 bases, with 11 bases spanning the gap. The CDR3 nucleotides are TGTGCCAGCAGCGTCGGGCAGGGGACTGGAAACACCATATATTTT. Its translation is CASSVGQGTGNTIYF.

J is TRBJ2-2 and V is TRBV9, with TRBD2 matching over 15 bases. The junction had 5 bases not matched to a gene; V was cut back by 4 bases and J by 4 bases. This CDR3 comprises 17 residues. CDR1 and CDR2 from the germline V gene are SGDLS and YYNGEE. In DNA, the CDR3 is TGTGCCAGCAGCCCCGGGACTAGCGGGGGGATCACCGGGGAGCTGTTTTTT. Amino acids: CASSPGTSGGITGELFF.

There are a few counts of this clone. The chain carries TRBV9 and TRBJ2-5; TRBD2 matches at 8 bases. The J segment lost 1 base and the V segment lost 4 bases, leaving 6 bases of the junction unmatched. The germline V gene encodes CDR1 SGDLS and CDR2 YYNGEE. The CDR3 length is 15 residues. The CDR3: CASSTLSGGQETQYF. The DNA for the CDR3 is TGTGCCAGCAGCACCCTAAGCGGGGGCCAAGAGACCCAGTACTTC.

The chain employs TRBV7-9 and TRBJ2-1, with TRBD2 matching 10 bases. The CDR3 extends over 17 amino acids. V shed 6 bases, J shed 4 bases, and the junction held 12 bases outside the gene matches. From germline, CDR1 is SEHNR and CDR2 FQNEAQ (reference sequence). The CDR3 DNA sequence: TGTGCCAGCAGTCAGCCCCCTAAGCGGGGGGGTTACAATGAGCAGTTCTTC. It encodes CASSQPPKRGGYNEQFF. Full variable domain (outside the CDR3, taken from reference TRBV7-9 and TRBJ2-1): DTGVSQNPRHKITKRGQNVTFRCDPISEHNRLYWYRQTLGQGPEFLTYFQNEAQLEKSRLLSDRFSAERPKGSFSTLEIQRTEQGDSAMYLCASSQPPKRGGYNEQFFGPGTRLTVL.

The chain uses TRBV7-2 and TRBJ2-7; D is unresolved. The CDR3 is 14 residues long. V was trimmed by 1 base and J by 3 bases, leaving 10 bases between them. The germline V gene has CDR1 SGHTA and CDR2 FQGNSA. The CDR3 protein is CASSLVHGNYEQYF. For the CDR3, the DNA is TGTGCCAGCAGCTTAGTCCACGGTAACTACGAGCAGTACTTC.

With respect to this clone: This sample includes further DNA sequences coding for the same CDR3. The CDR3 coding sequence is TGCGCCAGCAGCTTAGGGTCTTCCTCCTACGAGCAGTACTTC. Amino acids: CASSLGSSSYEQYF. This chain uses TRBV5-1 with TRBJ2-7; D call uncertain. Trimming took off 2 bases at V and 0 bases at J, with 9 bases between the two ends. This CDR3 has 14 amino acids. Germline lookup yields CDR1 SGHRS and CDR2 YFSETQ.

The V and J genes are TRBV7-9 and TRBJ1-1; TRBD1 agrees at 8 bases. With V trimmed by 4 bases and J by 5 bases, 3 bases remained unmatched. Germline values: CDR1 SEHNR, CDR2 FQNEAQ (reference sequence). The CDR3 loop spans 13 amino acids. This chain's CDR3 is CASSYRGGTEAFF. CDR3 nucleotide sequence: TGTGCCAGCAGCTACAGGGGGGGTACTGAAGCTTTCTTT.

With regard to this clone: This specimen includes other DNA sequences encoding the same CDR3. The V call is TRBV5-1, the J call TRBJ2-5, with D perhaps matching TRBD1 (8 bases). The V and J ends lost 4 bases and 5 bases respectively, with 15 bases between them. The CDR3 covers 14 residues. The germline V gene has CDR1 SGHRS and CDR2 YFSETQ. The DNA of the CDR3 is TGCGCCAGCAGCCTAGGACAGGGAGGGGAGACCCAGTACTTC. It is translated as CASSLGQGGETQYF.

The V call is TRBV30, the J call TRBJ2-3, with 8 bases lining up with TRBD1. CDR3 length: 15 amino acids. The ends lost 1 base at V and 3 bases at J; junction bases unmatched: 6. The germline V gene has CDR1 GTSNPN and CDR2 SVGIG (reference sequence). CDR3 DNA: TGTGCCTGGAGTGGGACAGGGCTTTTAACAGATACGCAGTATTTT. Protein sequence: CAWSGTGLLTDTQYF.

The CDR3 is CASSLVGQGATGNTIYF. CDR3 nucleotide sequence: TGTGCCAGCAGCTTAGTGGGACAGGGGGCCACTGGAAACACCATATATTTT. The V and J genes are TRBV5-6 and TRBJ1-3; 12 bases align to TRBD1. The CDR3 has 17 residues. The trim removed 2 bases at V and 2 bases at J, leaving 5 bases unmatched. Germline CDR1 is SGHDT and CDR2 is YYEEEE. The complete variable domain, with remaining parts taken from reference TRBV5-6 and TRBJ1-3, reads DAGVTQSPTHLIKTRGQQVTLRCSPKSGHDTVSWYQQALGQGPQFIFQYYEEEERQRGNFPDRFSGHQFPNYSSELNVNALLLGDSALYLCASSLVGQGATGNTIYFGEGSWLTVV.

V usage is TRBV19 and J usage is TRBJ1-6, with TRBD1 matching 7 bases. The J segment lost 6 bases and the V segment lost 5 bases, leaving 4 bases of the junction unmatched. There are 14 residues in the CDR3. CDR1 is LNHDA and CDR2 is SQIVND in the germline V gene (reference sequence). In DNA form, the CDR3 reads TGTGCCAGTAGTGCCGACAGGGTTAATTCACCCCTCCACTTT. This sequence encodes CASSADRVNSPLHF.

On this clone: Other DNA sequences in the same sample also yield this CDR3. This sequence joins TRBV7-6 and TRBJ1-3; weak D call: TRBD1 (6 bases). Trimming left V 1 base short and J 4 bases short, with 11 bases between. This CDR3 is 15 amino acids long. From germline, CDR1 is SGHVS and CDR2 FNYEAQ. The CDR3 DNA is TGTGCCAGCAGCTTAGAGGGGGGAACCGGAAACACCATATATTTT. Its protein product is CASSLEGGTGNTIYF.

The V gene is TRBV19, the J gene TRBJ2-1; 9 nucleotides match TRBD2. From germline, CDR1 is LNHDA and CDR2 SQIVND (reference sequence). This CDR3 spans 17 amino acids. With V trimmed by 5 bases and J by 5 bases, 13 bases remained unmatched. CDR3 DNA: TGTGCCAGTAGTCCACCCTCGGGGCGGGGGGGCAACAATGAGCAGTTCTTC. This gives the protein CASSPPSGRGGNNEQFF.

The rearrangement uses TRBV7-2 and TRBJ2-1; TRBD2 matches at 14 bases. The CDR3 runs to 19 residues. The ends lost 1 base at V and 6 bases at J; junction bases unmatched: 11. Germline V gene sequence: CDR1 SGHTA, CDR2 FQGNSA. CDR3 amino acids: CASSLGGLAGGARPNEQFF. CDR3 sequence (DNA): TGTGCCAGCAGCTTAGGAGGACTAGCGGGGGGCGCGCGTCCCAATGAGCAGTTCTTC.

In nucleotides, the CDR3 is TGTGCCAGCAGCTCTACCGCCAAAAACATTCAGTACTTC. Protein: CASSSTAKNIQYF. The rearrangement joins TRBV5-5 to TRBJ2-4; D call uncertain. Trimming cost V 3 bases and J 1 base, with 5 bases left between them. Germline-derived CDR1 and CDR2 are SGHKS and YYEKEE (reference sequence). The length of the CDR3 is 13 residues. The whole variable domain, remainder taken from reference TRBV5-5 and TRBJ2-4, is DAGVTQSPTHLIKTRGQQVTLRCSPISGHKSVSWYQQVLGQGPQFIFQYYEKEERGRGNFPDRFSARQFPNYSSELNVNALLLGDSALYLCASSSTAKNIQYFGAGTRLSVL.

This clone was seen only a few times. This chain links TRBV10-3 with TRBJ1-3; no reliable D call. Trimming removed 0 bases at V and 6 bases at J, with 12 bases between. Germline V gene lookup returns CDR1 ENHRY and CDR2 SYGVKD. This CDR3 is 15 amino acids long. This chain's CDR3 is CAISESGGMANTIYF. DNA of the CDR3: TGTGCCATCAGTGAGTCAGGAGGCATGGCAAACACCATATATTTT.

This chain uses TRBV14 with TRBJ1-4, with a possible D match to TRBD1 (6 bases). V lost 6 bases and J 6 bases, leaving 14 bases between the germline ends. The length of the CDR3 is 14 residues. CDR1 is SGHDN, CDR2 FVKESK, per germline. The CDR3 DNA reads as TGTGCCAGCAGGCGAACAGGGTCCGATGAAAAACTGTTTTTT. Its translation: CASRRTGSDEKLFF. Looking up the rest from reference TRBV14 and TRBJ1-4 gives the full variable domain: EAGVTQFPSHSVIEKGQTVTLRCDPISGHDNLYWYRRVMGKEIKFLLHFVKESKQDESGMPNNRFLAERTGGTYSTLKVQPAELEDSGVYFCASRRTGSDEKLFFGSGTQLSVL.

The chain joins TRBV7-9 to TRBJ1-2; TRBD1 agrees at 9 bases. The trim removed 5 bases at V and 4 bases at J, leaving 8 bases unmatched. There are 15 residues in the CDR3. Germline assignment: CDR1 SEHNR and CDR2 FQNEAQ (reference sequence). The CDR3 coding sequence is TGTGCCAGCAGCACCAGGGACAGGGTAGCCTATGGCTACACCTTC. Translating it yields CASSTRDRVAYGYTF. The whole variable domain, remainder taken from reference TRBV7-9 and TRBJ1-2, is DTGVSQNPRHKITKRGQNVTFRCDPISEHNRLYWYRQTLGQGPEFLTYFQNEAQLEKSRLLSDRFSAERPKGSFSTLEIQRTEQGDSAMYLCASSTRDRVAYGYTFGSGTRLTVV.

The rearrangement joins TRBV20-1 to TRBJ2-5, with D perhaps TRBD2 (5 bases). From germline, CDR1 is DFQATT and CDR2 SNEGSKA (reference sequence). The CDR3 contains 11 residues. Trimming shortened V by 5 bases and J by 2 bases, and 6 bases separated the two germline ends. CDR3 in amino acids: CSAERQETQYF. In DNA, the CDR3 is TGCAGTGCTGAGCGGCAAGAGACCCAGTACTTC.